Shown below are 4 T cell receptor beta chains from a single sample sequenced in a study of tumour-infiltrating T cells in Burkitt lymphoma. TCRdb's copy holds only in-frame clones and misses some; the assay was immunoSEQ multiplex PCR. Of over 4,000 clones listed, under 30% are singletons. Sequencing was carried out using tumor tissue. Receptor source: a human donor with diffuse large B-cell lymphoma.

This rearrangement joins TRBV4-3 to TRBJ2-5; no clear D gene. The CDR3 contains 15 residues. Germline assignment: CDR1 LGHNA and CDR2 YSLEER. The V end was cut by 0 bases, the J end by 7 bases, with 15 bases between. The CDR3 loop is CASSQELSSRLTQYF. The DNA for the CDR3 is TGCGCCAGCAGCCAAGAACTCTCGAGCCGGCTGACCCAGTACTTC.

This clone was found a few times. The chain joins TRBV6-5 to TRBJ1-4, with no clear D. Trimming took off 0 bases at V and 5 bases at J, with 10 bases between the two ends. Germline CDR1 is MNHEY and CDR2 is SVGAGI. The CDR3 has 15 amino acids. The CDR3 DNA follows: TGTGCCAGCAGTTACTCGACACGGTCAAATGAAAAACTGTTTTTT. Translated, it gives CASSYSTRSNEKLFF.

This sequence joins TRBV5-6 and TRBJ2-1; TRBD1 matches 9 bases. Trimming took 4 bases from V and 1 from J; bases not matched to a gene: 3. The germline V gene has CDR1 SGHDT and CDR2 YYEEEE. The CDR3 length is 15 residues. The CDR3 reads CASSAGTGSYNEQFF. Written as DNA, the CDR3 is TGTGCCAGCAGCGCCGGGACAGGGTCCTACAATGAGCAGTTCTTC.

The CDR3 here is CASSPEGETQYF. The CDR3 bases are TGCGCCAGCAGCCCCGAGGGGGAGACCCAGTACTTC. This chain links TRBV4-1 with TRBJ2-5; either TRBD1 or TRBD2 may supply D (5 bases each). CDR1 is MGHRA, CDR2 YSYEKL, per germline. The ends were cut back, 4 bases at V and 5 bases at J, with 8 bases in the middle. The CDR3 has 12 amino acids.